The rows below give T cell receptor beta chains drawn from one sample of a study of T-cell memory formation after mild COVID-19. TCRdb reprocessed the 5' RACE reads with MiXCR, giving one entry per CDR3 protein. The sample holds 180,000 or so distinct CDR3 sequences; more than 9% are singletons and the top ten take 3.5% to 4%. The sequenced sample consisted of PBMCs or a T cell subset sorted from them (not recorded which). All receptors come from a man younger than 30 who had mild COVID-19 (a few samples of this study predate the infection). Cell type and time point are not known. Each CDR3 is given with its conserved first and last residue. The order of the fields is V gene, J gene, clone size, CDR3 protein. The size entry is marked missing in some rows and otherwise reads once, few, many or a size class.

>TRBV6-5|TRBJ1-2|many
CASSGGQTPYGYTF
>TRBV7-2|TRBJ2-5|-
CASTSGGPYQETQYF
>TRBV20-1|TRBJ2-7|few
CSAPARGVGYEQYF
>TRBV4-1|TRBJ2-1|-
CASSPGQAVNEQFF
>TRBV4-1|TRBJ2-3|-
CASSPSGAAGRDTQYF
>TRBV9|TRBJ2-1|-
CASSGDAYNEQFF
>TRBV5-1|TRBJ1-4|-
CASSLAVQGLATNEKLFF
>TRBV24-1|TRBJ2-5|-
CATSRLQAGAETQYF
>TRBV28|TRBJ1-6|-
CASSLLDGNNSPLHF
>TRBV7-3|TRBJ2-7|-
CASTQEVEISSSYEQYF
>TRBV10-3|TRBJ1-2|-
CAIKAGGYGYTF
>TRBV28|TRBJ1-1|few
CASGMGSSNTEAFF
>TRBV5-1|TRBJ2-3|-
CASTPGGGAQYF
>TRBV4-3|TRBJ1-2|-
CASSQRGRGYGYTF
>TRBV13|TRBJ2-3|few
CASSPRGALGGDTQYF
>TRBV6-2/TRBV6-3|TRBJ2-3|few
CAISVTGLGRTDTQYF
>TRBV5-5|TRBJ2-1|many
CASSLAPGAYNEQFF
>TRBV20-1|TRBJ1-1|few
CSARVGFTEAFF
>TRBV7-2|TRBJ1-2|few
CASSSRGGPGQGLHGYTF
>TRBV6-1|TRBJ1-5|few
CASSESRNQPQHF
>TRBV5-6|TRBJ2-3|few
CASSLDANTDTQYF
>TRBV7-9|TRBJ2-1|-
CASSPGTGSGYEQFF
>TRBV27|TRBJ2-5|-
CASRGGAQETQYF
>TRBV7-2|TRBJ1-1|few
CASSPRAQEAFF
>TRBV5-1|TRBJ1-4|few
CASSFGARNEKLFF
>TRBV30|TRBJ1-6|many
CAWSGGYNSPLHF
>TRBV4-3|TRBJ2-3|-
CASSQEGRLAGGPVTTQYF
>TRBV4-1|TRBJ1-5|-
CASSQEGTGGNQPQHF
>TRBV7-3|TRBJ2-1|few
CASSFTSGGASNEQFF
>TRBV27|TRBJ1-4|-
CASSPWATRGEKLFF
>TRBV6-5|TRBJ1-3|-
CASSYSRNRGLSGNTIYF
>TRBV7-2|TRBJ1-1|many
CASSLGQRAFF
>TRBV12-3/TRBV12-4|TRBJ2-1|few
CASSSARGGTYNEQFF
>TRBV7-8|TRBJ2-1|few
CASSLIRGAIGNEQFF
>TRBV4-3|TRBJ2-2|-
CASSQGLQVLGGELFF
>TRBV21-1|TRBJ1-2|many
CASGGSFYGYTF
>TRBV15|TRBJ2-4|-
CATSRDEKNIQYF
>TRBV24-1|TRBJ1-5|once
CATSEPWTGHCNLYSNQPQHF
>TRBV4-3|TRBJ2-7|few
CASSQGGQVQYF
>TRBV7-8|TRBJ1-5|-
CASRPPGGQPQHF
>TRBV2|TRBJ2-2|few
CASNVLKNTGELFF
>TRBV2|TRBJ2-2|once
CASNGQGLNTEELFF
>TRBV6-5|TRBJ2-7|few
CASSLHLGQGGNEQYF
>TRBV5-1|TRBJ1-1|-
CASSLTAGANTEAFF
>TRBV6-4|TRBJ2-7|-
CASRPMTGFGEQYF
>TRBV7-9|TRBJ1-3|few
CASSLRSSGNTIYF